The 26 T cell receptor beta chains below all came from one sample that was sequenced in a study of OX40 agonist ivuxolimab in advanced cancers. Using immunoSEQ multiplex PCR, the repertoire was profiled, and TCRdb retains in-frame clones only, with some absent. Of around 150,000 clones in the sample, 85% to 95% were seen once. Sequenced here: CD4+ or CD8+ T cells sorted from blood, sampled in a trial of the OX40 agonist ivuxolimab. All receptors derive from an adult with an advanced solid tumor such as melanoma, head and neck, liver or kidney cancer.

This clone was observed once. The chain links TRBV4-3 to TRBJ1-2, with D possibly being TRBD1 (5 bases). Trimming pared 2 bases from V and 4 bases from J, leaving 17 bases between. The length of the CDR3 is 16 residues. The germline V gene encodes CDR1 LGHNA and CDR2 YSLEER. The CDR3 bases are TGCGCCAGCAGCCAATTCAACGCCGGGACCGTCTATGGCTACACCTTC. Translated: CASSQFNAGTVYGYTF.

This clone was found once. CDR3 coding DNA: TGTGCCAGCAGGGACGGGACCTACGAGCAGTACTTC. Its protein is CASRDGTYEQYF. The V gene is TRBV28, the J gene TRBJ2-7; perhaps TRBD2 as D (5 bases). The V gene lost 6 bases and the J gene lost 2 bases, with 8 bases spanning the gap. The germline CDR1 and CDR2 sequences are MDHEN and SYDVKM. The CDR3 consists of 12 residues.

J is TRBJ1-2 and V is TRBV5-4; perhaps TRBD1 as D (5 bases). The V gene lost 4 bases and the J gene lost 1 base, with 17 bases spanning the gap. CDR1 and CDR2 from the germline V gene are SGHNT and YYREEE (reference sequence). This CDR3 is built from 16 residues. The CDR3 is CASSADSAYLNYGYTF. The CDR3 DNA sequence: TGTGCCAGCAGCGCTGACAGTGCCTACCTTAACTATGGCTACACCTTC.

The rearrangement uses TRBV4-3 and TRBJ2-7; 9 nucleotides match TRBD1. Trimming took 4 bases from V and 1 from J; bases not matched to a gene: 8. Germline V CDR1 and CDR2: LGHNA, YSLEER. The CDR3 runs 16 residues. The CDR3 region is CASSRRQGDFSYEQYF. Written as DNA, the CDR3 is TGCGCCAGCAGCCGCCGACAGGGGGACTTTTCCTACGAGCAGTACTTC.

The chain employs TRBV6-5 and TRBJ1-2; D is ambiguous. The V gene's germline CDR1 is MNHEY and CDR2 SVGAGI. The CDR3 loop spans 11 amino acids. V was pared by 10 bases and J by 3 bases, with 9 bases between. The DNA for the CDR3 is TGTGCCACCACCCGGGACTATGGCTACACCTTC. Encoded protein: CATTRDYGYTF.

This chain joins TRBV19 and TRBJ2-1; 9 positions match TRBD2. Looked up from germline, CDR1 is LNHDA and CDR2 is SQIVND (reference sequence). The V gene end was trimmed by 3 bases and the J gene end by 3 bases; junction bases not matched to a gene: 12. The CDR3 covers 18 residues. CDR3 region: CASSIGGTVLAGYNEQFF. The CDR3 bases are TGTGCCAGTAGTATCGGGGGTACGGTACTAGCGGGCTACAATGAGCAGTTCTTC.

The count of this clone is one. This chain connects TRBV15 to TRBJ1-6; D is possibly TRBD1 (6 bases). CDR3 length: 18 residues. V was cut by 3 bases and J by 9 bases, with 24 bases left in between. The V gene's germline CDR1 is LNHNV and CDR2 YYDKDF (reference sequence). The CDR3 sequence: CATSSSWTGTLFSSPLHF. In DNA form, the CDR3 reads TGTGCCACCAGCAGCAGCTGGACCGGGACACTTTTCAGTTCACCCCTCCACTTT.

This chain connects TRBV9 to TRBJ2-1; TRBD2 agrees at 8 bases. The CDR3 is 15 residues long. The germline gives CDR1 SGDLS, CDR2 YYNGEE. V shed 0 bases and J 2 bases; nucleotides not matched to a gene: 1. The CDR3 DNA sequence: TGTGCCAGCAGCGTAGGGCGGGGGGCCTACAATGAGCAGTTCTTC. Protein: CASSVGRGAYNEQFF.

The J gene is TRBJ1-2, the V gene TRBV6-5, with D possibly being TRBD1 (5 bases). The germline V and J ends were trimmed by 2 bases and 8 bases, with 12 bases remaining between them. The germline gives CDR1 MNHEY, CDR2 SVGAGI. The CDR3 sequence is 13 residues long. CDR3 DNA: TGTGCCAGCAGTTACGACGGGGCAGGAGGCTACACCTTC. Translation gives CASSYDGAGGYTF.

The CDR3 DNA reads TGTGCCAGCAGTTTATCGGGGGCTTACCACACTGAAGCTTTCTTT. Protein product: CASSLSGAYHTEAFF. The chain employs TRBV28 and TRBJ1-1; D may be TRBD1 (6 bases). Trimming took off 1 base at V and 3 bases at J, with 12 bases between the two ends. The CDR3 is made up of 15 amino acids. CDR1 and CDR2 from the germline V gene are MDHEN and SYDVKM.

About this clone: The junction departs from germline at one end; a sequencing error may be responsible. The chain couples TRBV10-3 to TRBJ2-7; no reliable D call. CDR3 length: 17 residues. Germline CDR1 is ENHRY and CDR2 is SYGVKD. The CDR3 here is CASSYEPPSSTSYEQYF. The CDR3 bases are TGTGCCAGCAGTTACGAGCCCCCCTCTAGTACCTCCTACGAGCAGTACTTC.

The V and J genes are TRBV19 and TRBJ1-5, with a possible D match to TRBD1 (5 bases). Germline loops: CDR1 LNHDA, CDR2 SQIVND (reference sequence). The CDR3 length is 16 residues. V lost 0 bases, J lost 0 bases, and 9 bases lay in between. In DNA, the CDR3 is TGTGCCAGTAGTATAGATGGGGCCCATAGCAATCAGCCCCAGCATTTT. It translates to CASSIDGAHSNQPQHF. Full variable domain (outside the CDR3, taken from reference TRBV19 and TRBJ1-5): DGGITQSPKYLFRKEGQNVTLSCEQNLNHDAMYWYRQDPGQGLRLIYYSQIVNDFQKGDIAEGYSVSREKKESFPLTVTSAQKNPTAFYLCASSIDGAHSNQPQHFGDGTRLSIL.

On this clone: At one end the junction does not follow the germline gene, possibly because of a read error. The same CDR3 arises from other DNA sequences in this sample as well. The chain employs TRBV28 and TRBJ1-5; D is possibly TRBD1 (6 bases). Per germline, CDR1 MDHEN and CDR2 SYDVKM. The CDR3 has 14 residues. For the CDR3, the DNA is TGTGCCAGCAGCCTAGGGGGAAGCAATCAGCCCCAGCACTTT. Translated: CASSLGGSNQPQHF. Looking up the rest from reference TRBV28 and TRBJ1-5 gives the full variable domain: DVKVTQSSRYLVKRTGEKVFLECVQDMDHENMFWYRQDPGLGLRLIYFSYDVKMKEKGDIPEGYSVSREKKERFSLILESASTNQTSMYLCASSLGGSNQPQHFGDGTRLSIL.

J is TRBJ1-1 and V is TRBV28, with 10 positions matching TRBD1. The CDR3 totals 14 residues. V was clipped by 6 bases and J by 5 bases; unmatched bases: 6. Germline V gene sequence: CDR1 MDHEN, CDR2 SYDVKM. The CDR3 loop is CASRRQGAATEAFF. The CDR3 DNA reads TGTGCCAGCAGGAGACAGGGGGCGGCGACTGAAGCTTTCTTT.

The chain links TRBV15 to TRBJ1-3; tentative D call: TRBD1 (6 bases). Looked up from germline, CDR1 is LNHNV and CDR2 is YYDKDF (reference sequence). CDR3 size: 17 residues. Trimming left V 0 bases short and J 8 bases short, with 20 bases between. CDR3 coding DNA: TGTGCCACCAGCAGAGAAGCCGCCCCGGGGGCGGGGGACACCATATATTTT. Translation: CATSREAAPGAGDTIYF.

The count of this clone is one. The chain combines TRBV2 with TRBJ1-1, with D perhaps TRBD1 (6 bases). Germline-derived CDR1 and CDR2 are SNHLY and FYNNEI. The CDR3 contains 16 residues. Trimming left V 7 bases short and J 0 bases short, with 18 bases between. The CDR3 sequence: CASKGQMGALNTEAFF. The CDR3 nucleotides are TGTGCCAGCAAAGGACAGATGGGGGCCTTGAACACTGAAGCTTTCTTT.

The genes are TRBV7-2 and TRBJ2-7, with TRBD2 as a possible D gene (6 bases). The germline V gene has CDR1 SGHTA and CDR2 FQGNSA. The CDR3 is made up of 11 amino acids. V was shortened by 6 bases and J by 6 bases, with 9 bases between the two germline ends. The CDR3 loop reads CASRRGAEQYF. CDR3 bases: TGTGCCAGCAGGCGGGGAGCCGAGCAGTACTTC.

V and J are TRBV10-1 and TRBJ2-5; the D gene could be TRBD1 or TRBD2 (5 bases each). Germline V gene sequence: CDR1 WNHNN, CDR2 SYGVQD (reference sequence). This CDR3 spans 15 amino acids. Trimming shortened V by 5 bases and J by 4 bases, and 17 bases separated the two germline ends. CDR3 protein: CASSSSRGRVETQYF. CDR3 DNA: TGCGCCAGCAGTTCTTCCCGGGGCCGGGTAGAGACCCAGTACTTC.

V usage is TRBV6-5 and J usage is TRBJ2-7; D possibly corresponds to TRBD1 (5 bases). The V end was cut by 5 bases, the J end by 5 bases, with 10 bases between. The CDR3 contains 12 residues. The germline gives CDR1 MNHEY, CDR2 SVGAGI. The CDR3 sequence: CASSPLGHEQYF. CDR3 nucleotides: TGTGCCAGCAGTCCCTTGGGGCACGAGCAGTACTTC.

The rearrangement links TRBV9 to TRBJ1-5, with D maybe TRBD1 (5 bases). The CDR3 is 15 residues long. Trimming left V 0 bases short and J 3 bases short, with 10 bases between. Germline values: CDR1 SGDLS, CDR2 YYNGEE. This CDR3 is CASSVGKGLNQPQHF. DNA of the CDR3: TGTGCCAGCAGCGTAGGTAAGGGGCTCAATCAGCCCCAGCATTTT.

This rearrangement joins TRBV6-5 to TRBJ2-1; tentatively, D is TRBD2 (5 bases). The V and J ends lost 0 bases and 5 bases respectively, with 8 bases between them. Germline CDR1 MNHEY, CDR2 SVGAGI. This CDR3 has 14 amino acids. The CDR3 here is CASSYSGSHNEQFF. In DNA, the CDR3 is TGTGCCAGCAGTTACTCAGGGAGCCACAATGAGCAGTTCTTC.

This clone was seen ten or more times. The V call is TRBV6-5, the J call TRBJ1-5; tentative D call: TRBD1 (5 bases). Germline V gene lookup returns CDR1 MNHEY and CDR2 SVGAGI. CDR3 length: 14 residues. V was cut by 5 bases and J by 5 bases, with 13 bases left in between. CDR3 nucleotide sequence: TGTGCCAGCAGTGGAAATCAGGGCGATCAGCCCCAGCATTTT. Translation: CASSGNQGDQPQHF.

This sequence joins TRBV2 and TRBJ1-6; D unresolved. Looked up from germline, CDR1 is SNHLY and CDR2 is FYNNEI. This CDR3 is 14 amino acids long. The V end was cut by 7 bases, the J end by 0 bases, with 7 bases between. CDR3: CASKSSSYNSPLHF. The CDR3, as DNA: TGTGCCAGCAAAAGTAGCTCCTATAATTCACCCCTCCACTTT.

The count of this clone is one. The rearrangement uses TRBV9 and TRBJ2-3; D gene unclear. The CDR3 is made up of 15 amino acids. V gave up 1 base and J gave up 3 bases, with 12 bases separating them. CDR1 is SGDLS and CDR2 is YYNGEE in the germline V gene. CDR3 bases: TGTGCCAGCAGCGTATTGGCGGCGAGGACAGATACGCAGTATTTT. This gives the protein CASSVLAARTDTQYF.

The chain is built from TRBV7-9 and TRBJ2-7; tentative D call: TRBD1 (6 bases). CDR3 length: 12 amino acids. Deletions cut 8 bases from V and 3 bases from J, with 11 bases between. CDR1 SEHNR and CDR2 FQNEAQ come from the germline V gene (reference sequence). CDR3: CASGQTFYEQYF. The DNA of the CDR3 is TGTGCCAGCGGACAGACTTTCTACGAGCAGTACTTC.

In its sample, this clone was seen once. This chain joins TRBV27 and TRBJ1-2, with 7 bases fitting TRBD1. Losses at the gene ends were 0 bases for V and 4 bases for J; bases not matched to a gene: 5. Germline CDR1 is MNHEY and CDR2 is SMNVEV (reference sequence). The CDR3 is 15 amino acids. CDR3 nucleotides: TGTGCCAGCAGTTTATCTCAGGGACAGAGCTATGGCTACACCTTC. Amino acid sequence: CASSLSQGQSYGYTF.